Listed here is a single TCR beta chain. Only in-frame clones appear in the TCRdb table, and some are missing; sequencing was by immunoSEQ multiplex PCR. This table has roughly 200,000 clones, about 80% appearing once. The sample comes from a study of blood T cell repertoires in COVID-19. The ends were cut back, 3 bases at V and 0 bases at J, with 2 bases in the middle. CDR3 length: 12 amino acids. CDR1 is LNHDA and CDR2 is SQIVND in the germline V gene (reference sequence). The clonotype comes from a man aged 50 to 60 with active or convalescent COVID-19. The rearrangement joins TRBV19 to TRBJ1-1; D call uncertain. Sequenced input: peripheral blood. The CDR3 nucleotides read TGTGCCAGTAGTATCTTGAACACTGAAGCTTTCTTT. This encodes CASSILNTEAFF. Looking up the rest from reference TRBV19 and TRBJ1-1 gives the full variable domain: DGGITQSPKYLFRKEGQNVTLSCEQNLNHDAMYWYRQDPGQGLRLIYYSQIVNDFQKGDIAEGYSVSREKKESFPLTVTSAQKNPTAFYLCASSILNTEAFFGQGTRLTVV.